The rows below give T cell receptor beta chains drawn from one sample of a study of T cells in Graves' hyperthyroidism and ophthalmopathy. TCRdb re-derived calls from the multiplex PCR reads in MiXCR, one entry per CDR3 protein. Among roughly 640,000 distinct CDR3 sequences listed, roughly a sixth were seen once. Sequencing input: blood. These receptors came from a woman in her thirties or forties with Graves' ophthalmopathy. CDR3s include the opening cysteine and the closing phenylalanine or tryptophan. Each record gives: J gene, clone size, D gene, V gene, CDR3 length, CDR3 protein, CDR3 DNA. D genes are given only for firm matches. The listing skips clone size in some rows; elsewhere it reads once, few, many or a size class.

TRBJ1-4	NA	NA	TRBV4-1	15	CASSQTGSTNEKLFF	TGCGCCAGCAGCCAAACAGGGAGCACTAATGAAAAACTGTTTTTT
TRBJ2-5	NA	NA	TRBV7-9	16	CASSLALGVPQETQYF	TGTGCCAGCAGCTTAGCCTTAGGGGTACCCCAAGAGACCCAGTACTTC
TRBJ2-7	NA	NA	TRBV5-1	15	CASSFDLAGPYEQYF	TGCGCCAGCAGCTTTGATCTTGCAGGCCCCTACGAGCAGTACTTC
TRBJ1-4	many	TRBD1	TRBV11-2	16	CASSLQGAGTNEKLFF	TGTGCCAGCAGCTTACAGGGGGCCGGGACTAATGAAAAACTGTTTTTT
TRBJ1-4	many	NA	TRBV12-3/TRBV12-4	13	CASRDNRVEKLFF	TGTGCCAGCAGGGACAACAGGGTTGAAAAACTGTTTTTT
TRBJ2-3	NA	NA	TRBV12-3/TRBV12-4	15	CASRGLRGAGDTQYF	TGTGCCAGCAGGGGACTTCGGGGGGCAGGAGATACGCAGTATTTT
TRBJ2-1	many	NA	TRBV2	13	CASMLTSYNEQFF	TGTGCCAGCATGCTTACCTCCTACAATGAGCAGTTCTTC
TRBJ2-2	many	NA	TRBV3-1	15	CASNRGELNTGELFF	TGTGCCAGCAACCGAGGGGAACTGAACACCGGGGAGCTGTTTTTT
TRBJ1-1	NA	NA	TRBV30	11	CAWIRGTEAFF	TGTGCCTGGATTCGGGGCACTGAAGCTTTCTTT
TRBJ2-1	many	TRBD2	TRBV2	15	CASSDLGGRAVEQFF	TGTGCCAGCAGTGATTTGGGCGGGAGGGCGGTTGAGCAGTTCTTC
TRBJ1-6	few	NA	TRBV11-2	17	CASSLDSPRGGYSPLHF	TGTGCCAGCAGCTTAGATTCTCCAAGGGGGGGATATTCACCCCTCCACTTT
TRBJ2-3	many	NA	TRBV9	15	CASSAHRVGTDTQYF	TGTGCCAGCAGCGCCCACAGGGTCGGCACAGATACGCAGTATTTT
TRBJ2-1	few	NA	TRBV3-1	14	CASSQDITSNEQFF	TGTGCCAGCAGCCAAGACATAACCTCTAATGAGCAGTTCTTC
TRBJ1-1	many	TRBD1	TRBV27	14	CASSLWQGDTEAFF	TGTGCCAGCAGTTTATGGCAGGGGGACACTGAAGCTTTCTTT
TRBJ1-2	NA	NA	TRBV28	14	CASSFRPPGAGYTF	TGTGCCAGCAGTTTTAGGCCCCCAGGGGCGGGCTACACCTTC
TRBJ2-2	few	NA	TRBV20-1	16	CSARGSGTRNTGELFF	TGCAGTGCTAGAGGGTCCGGGACCAGGAACACCGGGGAGCTGTTTTTT
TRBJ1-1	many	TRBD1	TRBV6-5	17	CASSFSGQGLLNTEAFF	TGTGCCAGCAGTTTCTCGGGACAGGGACTACTGAACACTGAAGCTTTCTTT
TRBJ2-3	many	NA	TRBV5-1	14	CASSGGDTTDTQYF	TGCGCCAGCAGTGGCGGGGATACCACAGATACGCAGTATTTT
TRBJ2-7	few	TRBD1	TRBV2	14	CASNPGQSYYEQYF	TGTGCCAGCAATCCGGGACAGTCCTACTACGAGCAGTACTTC
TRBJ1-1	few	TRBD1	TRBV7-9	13	CASIDNQGDEAFF	TGTGCCAGCATCGATAATCAGGGGGATGAAGCTTTCTTT
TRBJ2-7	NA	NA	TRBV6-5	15	CASSYSQKTPYEQYF	TGTGCCAGCAGTTACTCCCAGAAGACCCCCTACGAGCAGTACTTC
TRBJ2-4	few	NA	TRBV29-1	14	CSVVAGGAKNIQYF	TGCAGCGTTGTGGCAGGGGGGGCCAAAAACATTCAGTACTTC
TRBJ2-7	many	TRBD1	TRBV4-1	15	CASSQVDRVKYEQYF	TGCGCCAGCAGCCAGGTGGACAGGGTTAAGTACGAGCAGTACTTC
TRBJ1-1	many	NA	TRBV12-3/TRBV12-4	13	CASCQVRNTEAFF	TGTGCCAGCTGTCAGGTTAGGAACACTGAAGCTTTCTTT
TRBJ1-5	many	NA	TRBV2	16	CASSEKPTGSNQPQHF	TGTGCCAGCAGTGAAAAACCCACAGGGAGCAATCAGCCCCAGCATTTT
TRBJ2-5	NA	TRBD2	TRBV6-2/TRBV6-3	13	CASRTSGHGTQYF	TGTGCCAGCAGGACTAGCGGGCATGGGACCCAGTACTTC
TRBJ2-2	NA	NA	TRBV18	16	CASSATGTQNTGELFF	TGTGCCAGCTCAGCCACGGGGACCCAGAACACCGGGGAGCTGTTTTTT
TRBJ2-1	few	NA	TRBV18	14	CASSPGQRVNEQFF	TGTGCCAGCTCCCCCGGACAGCGGGTGAATGAGCAGTTCTTC
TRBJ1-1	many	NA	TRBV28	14	CASSPAGESDEAFF	TGTGCCAGCAGTCCTGCGGGGGAGAGTGATGAAGCTTTCTTT
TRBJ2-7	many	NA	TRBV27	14	CASSSRDGPYEQYF	TGTGCCAGCAGTTCCCGAGACGGACCCTACGAGCAGTACTTC
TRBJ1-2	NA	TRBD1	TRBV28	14	CASSLVDRVYGYTF	TGTGCCAGCAGTTTAGTGGACAGGGTGTATGGCTACACCTTC
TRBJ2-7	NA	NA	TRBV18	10	CASPTGKQYF	TGTGCCAGCCCCACTGGGAAGCAGTACTTC
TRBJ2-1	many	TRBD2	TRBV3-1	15	CASSPIQRGVDEQFF	TGTGCCAGCAGCCCTATCCAGCGGGGGGTGGATGAGCAGTTCTTC
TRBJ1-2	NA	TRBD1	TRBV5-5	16	CASSLGGTGGNYGYTF	TGTGCCAGCAGCTTGGGCGGGACAGGGGGCAACTATGGCTACACCTTC
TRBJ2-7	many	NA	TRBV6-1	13	CASSVDSFAEQYF	TGTGCCAGCAGTGTGGACAGTTTCGCCGAGCAGTACTTC